This paragraph covers one T cell receptor (beta chain) sequence. Its recognized antigen is unknown. Base qualities are not at hand, and no much larger clone is one base apart. This sample stems from a study of PD-1 blockade in classical Hodgkin lymphoma (dated by TCRdb to 2019 to 2021). Context from the whole study: Nivolumab dosing was 3 mg/kg intravenously every 2 weeks, continuing until either disease progression or unacceptable toxicity. A peripheral blood immune signature of response to PD-1 blockade in classical Hodgkin lymphoma was defined using TCR beta sequencing and CyTOF.

The label giving this sample's time point can be read as: cycle 2 day 1 (C2D1) of nivolumab. Every trial patient had relapsed after autologous stem cell transplantation, and cohorts A, B and C differed in prior brentuximab vedotin exposure. The trial cohort comprised 60 or so patients with relapsed/refractory classical Hodgkin lymphoma whose best overall responses were complete response, partial response or progressive disease. In the multi-cohort phase II CheckMate 205 trial, trial patients received single-agent nivolumab. An independent review committee assessed best overall response by applying the 2007 International Working Group response criteria. Trial PBMCs were collected immediately before nivolumab initiation (C1D1) and during therapy at cycle 2 day 1 and cycle 4 day 1. Peripheral blood was collected in 8 mL Vacutainer Cell Preparation Tubes, from which PBMCs were isolated by centrifugation and then cryopreserved.

The CDR3 spans 15 residues, from the cysteine through the phenylalanine. Of the read, only the CDR3 DNA is kept; its 45 bases are in frame from base 1. CDR1 and CDR2 (LNHDA, SQIVND) derive from the germline V gene (reference sequence). V drops 5 bases and J drops 7 bases, leaving 20 bases in between. Beyond this particular receptor, the publication reports: The study was restricted to a single clinical trial cohort, and the causes of repertoire differences, possibly disease activity or prior therapy, were left undefined. By C4D1, a significant rise was seen in CD4+ TCR diversity but not in CD8+ TCR diversity (p=0.0027 vs p=0.16), and the rise was most apparent among complete responders (p=0.02). Baseline TCR diversity was reported as lower in newly diagnosed patients than in healthy donors, and lower still in relapsed/refractory patients. Patients starting nivolumab less than 1 year after ASCT had lower diversity and were excluded from later analyses to avoid confounding by immune reconstitution. Trial patients with a complete response had baseline diversity similar to that of newly diagnosed patients, while partial responders and progressors had significantly lower diversity.

The Qiagen DNeasy kit was used to extract genomic DNA both from unsorted PBMCs and from the negatively selected CD4+ and CD8+ fractions. TCR beta CDR3 regions were subjected to amplification by immunoSEQ multiplex PCR with primers that anneal to V and J segments. A synthetic immune receptor repertoire was used to minimize amplification bias, and any residual bias was removed computationally once sequencing was done. Per the source publication's procedure: Custom Python scripts were used to quantify repertoire diversity as the Shannon entropy index. The unsorted, CD4+ and CD8+ repertoires were each analyzed separately, with the exception of combined analyses, where CD4+ and CD8+ sequences were merged in silico. Clonal expansion was defined as a frequency increase of at least 2-fold after treatment compared with C1D1, and clones undetected at baseline were assigned a pseudocount of 0.5. Singleton clones were defined as clones with 0 or 1 copy at C1D1, and non-singleton clones were defined as clones with 2 or more copies. Clones expanded in unsorted samples were labelled as CD4+, CD8+ or unknown by matching protein sequences in sorted samples from the same patient. Wilcoxon tests on paired samples were used to test diversity changes from C1D1 to C4D1. TCRdb took over this immuneACCESS table, retaining in-frame rearrangements with V and J assigned. Such tables are incomplete; in checked studies, under half of the missing clones stem from an unresolved V gene, and the remainder is unexplained. V, J and clone size are those of that table, while D and trimming were read from the DNA. The sample table records some 16,000 clones; over 70% of these occur just once. Of the sample, more than 35% falls within the top ten clones.

This sample comprised peripheral blood mononuclear cells (PBMCs), obtained before the second cycle of nivolumab. Here the chain combines TRBV19 and TRBJ1-2; a confident D gene designation cannot be given. The clonotype was recovered from a human donor with classical Hodgkin lymphoma. The CDR3 region: CASSDSALSGLGYTF. The DNA sequence is given as TGTGCCAGTAGTGATTCGGCCCTCAGCGGGCTTGGCTACACCTTC.